This TCR beta chain is drawn from a study of blood T cell repertoires in COVID-19. Across the whole study: Material from acute and convalescent COVID-19 was sourced from the United States, Italy and Spain. Sources were T cells, B-cell-depleted T cells, or PBMCs; the material itself was cDNA or gDNA.

Germline assignment: CDR1 MNHEY and CDR2 SMNVEV (reference sequence). CDR3 size: 15 residues. The J segment lost 2 bases and the V segment lost 5 bases, leaving 4 bases of the junction unmatched. Authors' processing steps: Quantification of nucleated cells was approximated via reference gene primer amplification. Assay: immunoSEQ multiplex PCR; the TCRdb copy retains only in-frame clones and omits some. The V and J calls and the clone size are those of that table, but D and trimming were determined from the DNA. The sample carries some 150,000 clones, about 83% recorded once. This clone showed up just once.

Sample: peripheral blood. This receptor was obtained from a woman aged 45-65 years with active or convalescent COVID-19. The chain links TRBV27 to TRBJ2-7; the match to TRBD2 covers 12 bases. The CDR3 sequence: CASSPRTSGAYEQYF. In DNA, the CDR3 is TGTGCCAGCAGTCCACGGACTAGCGGGGCCTACGAGCAGTACTTC.